These 31 T cell receptor beta chains originate from one sample sequenced in a study of patients and donors after allogeneic stem cell transplantation (dated by TCRdb to the early 2020s). To prepare the library, RT-PCR was applied. The data were produced on a NextSeq 550. TCRdb ran its own pipeline on the public reads, namely fastp trimming at Q25 and MiXCR clone calling, and kept in-frame beta chains. Every distinct CDR3 protein forms one entry, paired with its most common genes and DNA. The table for this sample lists over 150,000 distinct CDR3 sequences; approximately 41% of them were counted only once. The ten largest account for 33% of the sample. Sequenced: blood, either unsorted or a sorted T cell fraction (not recorded which). The receptors derive from a human donor who was either an allogeneic HSCT recipient or a stem cell or donor lymphocyte infusion donor (not recorded which). It is not recorded whose cells these are; they may come from a transplant donor.

This chain joins TRBV20-1 and TRBJ2-3; 10 bases are shared with TRBD2. Germline trimming cut 2 bases from V and 5 bases from J; bases unmatched to any gene: 10. The CDR3 covers 16 residues. From germline, CDR1 is DFQATT and CDR2 SNEGSKA (reference sequence). The CDR3 loop is CSARLSGRGFRDTQYF. The CDR3 region has the DNA TGCAGTGCTAGACTGAGCGGGAGGGGGTTTAGAGATACGCAGTATTTT.

V and J are TRBV10-3 and TRBJ1-3, with D maybe TRBD1 (5 bases). Per the germline V gene, CDR1 is ENHRY and CDR2 is SYGVKD. The CDR3 has 14 amino acids. V lost 5 bases, J lost 0 bases, and 8 bases lay in between. DNA of the CDR3: TGTGCCATCAGTCGGGACGGCTCTGGAAACACCATATATTTT. This gives the protein CAISRDGSGNTIYF.

This clonotype was observed a handful of times. This chain links TRBV12-3 or TRBV12-4 with TRBJ1-5; tentatively, D is TRBD1 (5 bases). V was shortened by 3 bases and J by 5 bases, with 11 bases between the two germline ends. This CDR3 is 14 amino acids long. CDR3 DNA: TGTGCCAGCAGTTTCTGGGGGTCCGATCAGCCCCAGCATTTT. Its protein product is CASSFWGSDQPQHF.

This clonotype appeared many times. The chain employs TRBV12-3 or TRBV12-4 and TRBJ1-5; D call uncertain. The CDR3 length is 13 residues. V lost 1 base to trimming and J lost 11 bases, with 12 bases between them. DNA of the CDR3: TGTGCCAGCAGTTTAGTACAGACCACGGCCCAGCATTTT. It yields the protein CASSLVQTTAQHF.

The chain carries TRBV7-9 and TRBJ2-1; 8 bases match TRBD1. With V trimmed by 3 bases and J by 6 bases, 7 bases remained unmatched. CDR1 and CDR2 from the germline V gene are SEHNR and FQNEAQ (reference sequence). The CDR3 spans 15 residues. DNA for the CDR3: TGTGCCAGCAGCTTTAGAGCCGGGACAGGCAATGAGCAGTTCTTC. Translating it yields CASSFRAGTGNEQFF.

The chain joins TRBV6-2 or TRBV6-3 to TRBJ1-2; TRBD1 agrees at 10 bases. With V trimmed by 0 bases and J by 2 bases, 0 bases remained unmatched. This CDR3 region has 15 residues. Germline CDR1 is MNHEY and CDR2 is SVGEGT. CDR3 residues: CASSYSGQGNYGYTF. Here the CDR3 DNA reads TGTGCCAGCAGTTACTCGGGACAGGGGAACTATGGCTACACCTTC.

This clonotype was observed a single time. The chain is built from TRBV27 and TRBJ2-7, with D hard to call. The V and J ends lost 3 bases and 3 bases respectively, with 9 bases between them. This CDR3 is built from 13 residues. Looked up from germline, CDR1 is MNHEY and CDR2 is SMNVEV (reference sequence). As DNA, the CDR3 is TGTGCCAGCAGTTTGTTTCCGGGCTACGAGCAGTACTTC. It encodes CASSLFPGYEQYF.

This clonotype was seen only a few times. Written as DNA, the CDR3 is TGCGCCAGCAGCCAACCGCCCGGACTAGCGGGAGTGGGGGAGCAGTACTTC. Residues: CASSQPPGLAGVGEQYF. The V call is TRBV4-1, the J call TRBJ2-7; TRBD2 agrees at 13 bases. The V and J ends lost 2 bases and 7 bases, in that order; junction bases with no gene match: 11. CDR3 length equals 17 residues. Germline values: CDR1 MGHRA, CDR2 YSYEKL.

This clonotype showed up just a few times. This chain uses TRBV20-1 with TRBJ1-5; maybe TRBD1 (6 bases). Germline CDR1 DFQATT, CDR2 SNEGSKA (reference sequence). CDR3 size: 17 residues. V was shortened by 0 bases and J by 2 bases, with 17 bases between the two germline ends. DNA for the CDR3: TGCAGTGCTAGAGACTTTCGGGGGGGCCGCGGCAATCAGCCCCAGCATTTT. It yields the protein CSARDFRGGRGNQPQHF.

This clonotype was counted only a few times. The chain combines TRBV7-2 with TRBJ2-3; 9 nucleotides agree with TRBD2. The V segment lost 0 bases and the J segment 3 bases; nucleotides outside the gene matches: 4. This CDR3 region has 16 residues. Germline lookup yields CDR1 SGHTA and CDR2 FQGNSA. Written as DNA, the CDR3 is TGTGCCAGCAGCTTAGCCGGGACTAGCAGAACAGATACGCAGTATTTT. This encodes CASSLAGTSRTDTQYF. Full variable domain (outside the CDR3, taken from reference TRBV7-2 and TRBJ2-3): GAGVSQSPSNKVTEKGKDVELRCDPISGHTALYWYRQSLGQGLEFLIYFQGNSAPDKSGLPSDRFSAERTGGSVSTLTIQRTQQEDSAVYLCASSLAGTSRTDTQYFGPGTRLTVL.

This clonotype was detected only a few times. The rearrangement uses TRBV12-3 or TRBV12-4 and TRBJ1-2, with D possibly TRBD1 on 6 matching bases. The CDR3 runs to 14 residues. Between the trimmed V and J ends, which lost 6 bases and 5 bases, there was a span of 16 bases. Here the CDR3 reads CASSTGAGAYGYTF. In nucleotides, the CDR3 is TGTGCCAGCAGCACCGGGGCGGGGGCTTATGGCTACACCTTC.

The chain has TRBV12-3 or TRBV12-4 and TRBJ2-7; D is possibly TRBD1 or TRBD2 (6 bases each). The CDR3 is made up of 15 amino acids. Trimming removed 1 base at V and 3 bases at J, with 13 bases between. The CDR3 bases are TGTGCCAGCAGTTTAGTGTGGGGGGCTGACTACGAGCAGTACTTC. Protein product: CASSLVWGADYEQYF.

V is TRBV2 and J is TRBJ2-7, with 7 bases matching TRBD2. The CDR3 consists of 13 residues. Germline CDR1 and CDR2: SNHLY and FYNNEI. The ends lost 8 bases at V and 5 bases at J; junction bases unmatched: 9. The CDR3 loop reads CASLRGVKDEQYF. DNA of the CDR3: TGTGCCAGCCTCCGGGGGGTAAAGGACGAGCAGTACTTC.

This chain connects TRBV14 to TRBJ1-2, with no clear D. CDR1 is SGHDN, CDR2 FVKESK, per germline. The length of the CDR3 is 15 residues. With 2 bases removed from V and 2 bases from J, the gap between germline ends came to 12 bases. The CDR3 DNA is TGTGCCAGCAGCCAACTTTCGGGGTCGAACTATGGCTACACCTTC. Its translation is CASSQLSGSNYGYTF.

This clonotype was recorded a few times. The genes are TRBV29-1 and TRBJ1-4, with a weak D call TRBD1 (5 bases). Trimming cost V 4 bases and J 8 bases, with 11 bases left between them. Germline V lookup: CDR1 SQVTM, CDR2 ANQGSEA. This CDR3 is 12 amino acids long. The CDR3 sequence is CSVARGEEKLFF. The DNA of the CDR3 is TGCAGCGTTGCTAGGGGAGAGGAAAAACTGTTTTTT.

This clonotype was observed a handful of times. The chain employs TRBV2 and TRBJ1-2; 9 positions agree with TRBD1. The V and J ends lost 8 bases and 8 bases, in that order; junction bases with no gene match: 12. Germline V gene lookup returns CDR1 SNHLY and CDR2 FYNNEI. The CDR3 runs to 14 residues. CDR3 amino acids: CASGTSGTGKGYTF. The DNA of the CDR3 is TGTGCCAGCGGTACCAGCGGGACAGGGAAAGGCTACACCTTC. Combining the CDR3 with reference TRBV2 and TRBJ1-2 gives the whole variable domain EPEVTQTPSHQVTQMGQEVILRCVPISNHLYFYWYRQILGQKVEFLVSFYNNEISEKSEIFDDQFSVERPDGSNFTLKIRSTKLEDSAMYFCASGTSGTGKGYTFGSGTRLTVV.

The rearrangement joins TRBV7-2 to TRBJ2-3, with D tentatively TRBD2 (5 bases). CDR3 size: 16 residues. CDR1 is SGHTA, CDR2 FQGNSA, per germline. Trimming shortened V by 5 bases and J by 6 bases, and 21 bases separated the two germline ends. In nucleotides, the CDR3 is TGTGCCAGCAGCCAAGTCCCGGAAGGGAGTTGGGATACGCAGTATTTT. Encoded protein: CASSQVPEGSWDTQYF.

V and J are TRBV24-1 and TRBJ2-7, with a possible D match to TRBD2 (5 bases). CDR1 is KGHDR, CDR2 SFDVKD, per germline. V was clipped by 4 bases and J by 4 bases, with 10 bases between them. CDR3 size: 13 residues. CDR3 sequence: CATSEARGYEQYF. The DNA of the CDR3 is TGTGCCACCAGTGAGGCTCGGGGATACGAGCAGTACTTC.

Here the CDR3 reads CASSSSTNEQFF. CDR3 DNA sequence: TGTGCCAGCAGCTCTTCGACAAACGAGCAGTTCTTC. The J gene is TRBJ2-1, the V gene TRBV12-3 or TRBV12-4; D gene uncertain. The CDR3 runs 12 residues. The ends were cut back, 6 bases at V and 10 bases at J, with 13 bases in the middle.

The genes are TRBV9 and TRBJ2-1, with 11 bases that match TRBD2. V trimming: 5 bases; J trimming: 0 bases; junction bases outside the gene matches: 10. The CDR3 consists of 18 residues. Germline CDR1 SGDLS, CDR2 YYNGEE. The CDR3 coding sequence is TGTGCCAGCAGTGGAGTAGCGGGAGGGCCCTACTCCTACAATGAGCAGTTCTTC. Its protein product is CASSGVAGGPYSYNEQFF.

The CDR3 is CASRRTGETWSQPQHF. CDR3 coding DNA: TGTGCCAGCAGAAGGACAGGGGAGACGTGGAGTCAGCCCCAGCATTTT. The chain has TRBV12-3 or TRBV12-4 and TRBJ1-5, with 9 bases aligning to TRBD1. The V gene end was trimmed by 6 bases and the J gene end by 6 bases; junction bases not matched to a gene: 12. The CDR3 runs to 16 residues.

The chain couples TRBV30 to TRBJ2-1, with 11 nucleotides matching TRBD2. Germline V gene data show CDR1 as GTSNPN and CDR2 as SVGIG (reference sequence). V trimming: 7 bases; J trimming: 7 bases; junction bases outside the gene matches: 12. The CDR3 contains 15 residues. The CDR3: CASTTGTSGTNEQFF. The CDR3, as DNA: TGTGCCTCGACTACCGGGACTAGCGGTACGAATGAGCAGTTCTTC.

CDR3: CASTLTTTDTQYF. CDR3 in DNA: TGTGCCAGCACCCTAACCACCACAGATACGCAGTATTTT. The gene calls are TRBV7-2 and TRBJ2-3, with D hard to call. The V end lost 7 bases, the J end lost 2 bases, and 10 bases lay between the germline ends. There are 13 residues in the CDR3. CDR1 and CDR2 from the germline V gene are SGHTA and FQGNSA.

This clonotype was recorded a few times. The chain couples TRBV29-1 to TRBJ2-5; tentative D call: TRBD2 (6 bases). The V and J ends lost 4 bases and 2 bases respectively, with 8 bases between them. There are 12 residues in the CDR3. Germline CDR1 is SQVTM and CDR2 is ANQGSEA. DNA of the CDR3: TGCAGCGTTGTAGCGGATCAAGAGACCCAGTACTTC. It specifies CSVVADQETQYF.

J is TRBJ1-2 and V is TRBV28; tentative D call: TRBD1 (5 bases). CDR3 length equals 13 residues. V lost 10 bases and J lost 4, with 16 bases in between. Germline V gene data show CDR1 as MDHEN and CDR2 as SYDVKM. The CDR3 DNA follows: TGTGCCACCACCGAGACAGTAAGCTATGGCTACACCTTC. Its translation is CATTETVSYGYTF.

The V and J genes are TRBV12-3 or TRBV12-4 and TRBJ2-1; the D is unclear. The CDR3 sequence is 11 residues long. V was clipped by 6 bases and J by 9 bases, with 9 bases between them. CDR3: CASSLTSEQFF. DNA of the CDR3: TGTGCCAGCAGCCTCACAAGTGAGCAGTTCTTC.

This clonotype was found a few times. J is TRBJ1-2 and V is TRBV20-1; D gene uncertain. With 1 base removed from V and 7 bases from J, the gap between germline ends came to 4 bases. This CDR3 is 10 amino acids long. Per germline, CDR1 DFQATT and CDR2 SNEGSKA (reference sequence). The CDR3 DNA follows: TGCAGTGCTAGAGGGGCTGGCTACACCTTC. This translates into CSARGAGYTF.

This clonotype was seen just once. The V gene is TRBV5-1, the J gene TRBJ2-7; the D call may be TRBD1 or TRBD2 (5 bases each). This CDR3 is 11 amino acids long. Trimming removed 5 bases from V and 6 bases from J, with 9 bases in between. Germline CDR1 reads SGHRS; CDR2 reads YFSETQ. This CDR3 reads CASRSGTEQYF. DNA of the CDR3: TGCGCCAGCAGGTCCGGGACCGAGCAGTACTTC.

In its sample, this clonotype was seen a few times. This chain joins TRBV6-1 and TRBJ1-2; D is undetermined. Germline values: CDR1 MNHNS, CDR2 SASEGT. V lost 3 bases, J lost 2 bases, and 10 bases lay in between. There are 14 residues in the CDR3. The CDR3 here is CASSDQARNYGYTF. In DNA form, the CDR3 reads TGTGCCAGCAGTGATCAGGCGAGGAACTATGGCTACACCTTC.

The chain is built from TRBV4-1 and TRBJ2-2; TRBD2 matches at 8 bases. The germline V gene has CDR1 MGHRA and CDR2 YSYEKL. The CDR3 has 16 residues. J was trimmed by 2 bases and V by 4 bases; bases with no gene match: 6. CDR3 in DNA: TGCGCCAGCAGCCCCTATAGCGGGGACAACACCGGGGAGCTGTTTTTT. It translates to CASSPYSGDNTGELFF.

V and J are TRBV7-8 and TRBJ2-5; no clear D gene. Trimming stripped 1 base from V and 6 bases from J, with 6 bases between. Per germline, CDR1 SGHVS and CDR2 FQNEAQ. The CDR3 has 12 residues. The CDR3 nucleotides read TGTGCCAGCAGCTTAGACAAGAAGACCCAGTACTTC. Residues: CASSLDKKTQYF.